The T cell receptor (beta chain) described here comes from a study of cytomegalovirus exposure and HLA in healthy donors. About the research overall: Earlier results showed roughly 120 million unique TCR beta sequences derived from roughly 200 million T cells. The study's findings and limits: Per a prior analysis, the majority of TCR beta V segments were productive roughly 87% or roughly 30% of the time. CMV antigen specificity was confirmed in vitro for a few CMV-associated chains. There was a cluster of highly shared sequence variants that was likely a sequencing artifact.

About this clone: The antigen is undetermined.

The PCR had 60 Vbeta and 13 Jbeta primers. Here immunoSEQ multiplex PCR was the method, and the copy in TCRdb shows in-frame clones only, minus some. The sample lists 150,000 to 200,000 clones; roughly 80% were seen once. V shed 2 bases and J shed 2 bases, with 14 bases lying between them. CDR1 and CDR2 (germline): SGHNT, YYREEE (reference sequence). The CDR3 sequence is 17 residues long. The receptor was isolated from a boy aged 2 to 9 in good health and CMV-seronegative. The sequenced sample was PBMCs. The chain carries TRBV5-4 and TRBJ2-6; maybe TRBD2 (7 bases). The CDR3 coding sequence is TGTGCCAGCAGCTTTGTTACAGGGAGGGCTGGGGCCAACGTCCTGACTTTC. Protein sequence: CASSFVTGRAGANVLTF.